The 21 T cell receptor beta chains below were found in one sample sequenced in a study of CD4 T cells in relation to SARS-CoV-2 and coronaviruses. No antigen has been identified for these receptors. Unexposed donor CD4+ T cells date from about 2011-2019, before the COVID-19 pandemic. CD4+ T cells were isolated from the cells after around 9 days of culture. Assay used: immunoSEQ multiplex PCR; TCRdb lists only in-frame clones, some missing. The sample holds roughly 17,000 clones, nearly 85% seen once. The sequenced material came from CD4+ T cells from PBMCs, cultured in vitro. These receptors came from a human donor in good health.

The rearrangement joins TRBV19 to TRBJ2-3; TRBD2 might be the D (5 bases). Trimming stripped 2 bases from V and 8 bases from J, with 5 bases between. There are 11 residues in the CDR3. Germline V gives CDR1 LNHDA, CDR2 SQIVND (reference sequence). CDR3 amino acids: CASSITSTQYF. Written as DNA, the CDR3 is TGTGCCAGTAGTATAACTAGTACGCAGTATTTT.

This clone was detected once. The chain is built from TRBV5-1 and TRBJ1-2, with 8 bases matching TRBD1. The CDR3 totals 14 residues. The ends lost 0 bases at V and 6 bases at J; junction bases unmatched: 4. Germline lookup yields CDR1 SGHRS and CDR2 YFSETQ. CDR3 amino acids: CASSLDPGGDGYTF. Written as DNA, the CDR3 is TGCGCCAGCAGCTTGGACCCAGGGGGCGATGGCTACACCTTC.

The chain uses TRBV11-3 and TRBJ2-1, with 9 positions matching TRBD2. The CDR3 has 17 amino acids. The V gene's germline CDR1 is SGHNT and CDR2 YENEEA. Germline trimming cut 0 bases from V and 8 bases from J; bases unmatched to any gene: 11. The CDR3 loop reads CASSLDKSGGQRDEQFF. DNA for the CDR3: TGTGCCAGCAGCTTAGACAAGAGCGGGGGGCAGAGAGATGAGCAGTTCTTC. Full variable domain (outside the CDR3, taken from reference TRBV11-3 and TRBJ2-1): EAGVVQSPRYKIIEKKQPVAFWCNPISGHNTLYWYLQNLGQGPELLIRYENEEAVDDSQLPKDRFSAERLKGVDSTLKIQPAELGDSAVYLCASSLDKSGGQRDEQFFGPGTRLTVL.

This clone was found a few times. This chain uses TRBV4-2 with TRBJ2-5; TRBD2 is a possible D gene (5 bases). The V end was cut by 0 bases, the J end by 1 base, with 9 bases between. This CDR3 is built from 15 residues. CDR1 and CDR2 from the germline V gene are LGHNA and YNFKEQ. The CDR3 region has the DNA TGTGCCAGCAGCCAAGAAGGACTGGGCCAAGAGACCCAGTACTTC. Its protein product is CASSQEGLGQETQYF.

The chain employs TRBV19 and TRBJ2-3, with TRBD2 as a possible D gene (6 bases). With 5 bases removed from V and 0 bases from J, the gap between germline ends came to 18 bases. The CDR3 is made up of 17 amino acids. CDR1 is LNHDA, CDR2 SQIVND, per germline (reference sequence). CDR3 region: CASSPRRGRASTDTQYF. CDR3 DNA: TGTGCCAGTAGTCCCCGGAGGGGCAGGGCCAGCACAGATACGCAGTATTTT.

The J gene is TRBJ2-3, the V gene TRBV5-4; 14 nucleotides line up with TRBD2. V lost 1 base and J lost 0; bases outside the gene matches: 1. The CDR3 sequence is 17 residues long. Germline V gene lookup returns CDR1 SGHNT and CDR2 YYREEE (reference sequence). CDR3 sequence reads: CASSLRLAGGSTDTQYF. The CDR3 coding sequence is TGTGCCAGCAGCTTGAGACTAGCGGGAGGGAGCACAGATACGCAGTATTTT. Looking up the rest from reference TRBV5-4 and TRBJ2-3 gives the full variable domain: ETGVTQSPTHLIKTRGQQVTLRCSSQSGHNTVSWYQQALGQGPQFIFQYYREEENGRGNFPPRFSGLQFPNYSSELNVNALELDDSALYLCASSLRLAGGSTDTQYFGPGTRLTVL.

This clone is large (0.1 to 1%) in the sample. This chain uses TRBV2 with TRBJ2-1, with D maybe TRBD1 (5 bases). Germline CDR1 is SNHLY and CDR2 is FYNNEI. The CDR3 totals 16 residues. V was pared by 5 bases and J by 1 base, with 15 bases between. Here the CDR3 reads CASSRPPRGSYNEQFF. CDR3 coding DNA: TGTGCCAGCAGTAGGCCCCCAAGGGGTTCCTACAATGAGCAGTTCTTC.

The chain uses TRBV6-4 and TRBJ1-6; 7 bases are shared with TRBD1. CDR1 and CDR2 from the germline V gene are MRHNA and SNTAGT. The CDR3 is 14 residues long. Trimming took 5 bases from V and 9 from J; bases not matched to a gene: 7. For the CDR3, the DNA is TGTGCCAGCAGTCAAGGGACAGCGCCTTCACCCCTCCACTTT. This gives the protein CASSQGTAPSPLHF.

The genes are TRBV29-1 and TRBJ1-2; the D is unclear. Germline V gene data show CDR1 as SQVTM and CDR2 as ANQGSEA. This CDR3 spans 13 amino acids. The germline V and J ends were trimmed by 6 bases and 1 base, with 12 bases remaining between them. CDR3 amino acids: CSVGANHNYGYTF. For the CDR3, the DNA is TGCAGCGTGGGAGCAAACCATAACTATGGCTACACCTTC.

The chain uses TRBV3-1 (or the pseudogene TRBV3-2) and TRBJ2-3; the D gene is possibly TRBD2 (6 bases). Looked up from germline, CDR1 is LGHDT and CDR2 is YNNKEL (reference sequence). CDR3 length: 15 residues. Trimming took off 1 base at V and 2 bases at J, with 10 bases between the two ends. In DNA form, the CDR3 reads TGTGCCAGCAGCCAAGGCGGGATGGTCACAGATACGCAGTATTTT. It codes for CASSQGGMVTDTQYF.

This clone has a handful of counts. The gene calls are TRBV7-3 and TRBJ1-1, with D possibly TRBD1 on 5 matching bases. CDR3 length: 13 residues. Germline CDR1 reads SGHTA; CDR2 reads FQGTGA. Trimming stripped 5 bases from V and 6 bases from J, with 13 bases between. The CDR3 nucleotides read TGTGCCAGCAGCCCAGGAGGGGCCTCTGAAGCTTTCTTT. It is translated as CASSPGGASEAFF.

The CDR3 sequence is CASKSGGDTEAFF. The CDR3 DNA reads as TGTGCCAGTAAGTCAGGGGGCGACACTGAAGCTTTCTTT. V usage is TRBV19 and J usage is TRBJ1-1, with 8 bases lining up with TRBD1. Looked up from germline, CDR1 is LNHDA and CDR2 is SQIVND (reference sequence). J gave up 3 bases and V 7 bases, and 4 bases lay outside the gene matches. This CDR3 region has 13 residues.

CDR3 nucleotide sequence: TGTGCCAGCAGCTTGACTAGCGGGGGCGCGGAGCAGTTCTTC. Translating it yields CASSLTSGGAEQFF. This sequence joins TRBV5-6 and TRBJ2-1; TRBD2 aligns across 11 bases. Germline V gene lookup returns CDR1 SGHDT and CDR2 YYEEEE. Trimming cost V 1 base and J 10 bases; bases outside gene matches: 4. The CDR3 spans 14 residues.

This chain connects TRBV2 to TRBJ2-7; the D is unclear. Trimming removed 6 bases from V and 4 bases from J, with 7 bases in between. CDR1 is SNHLY and CDR2 is FYNNEI in the germline V gene. This CDR3 contains 11 residues. For the CDR3, the DNA is TGTGCCAGCAGGGCGGAGTACGAGCAGTACTTC. Translating it yields CASRAEYEQYF.

V usage is TRBV30 and J usage is TRBJ2-3, with 12 bases that match TRBD2. The germline V gene encodes CDR1 GTSNPN and CDR2 SVGIG (reference sequence). The CDR3 is 15 amino acids. The trim removed 3 bases at V and 4 bases at J, leaving 5 bases unmatched. In DNA form, the CDR3 reads TGTGCCTGGAGCCTAGCGGGAGGGCCTGCAGATACGCAGTATTTT. Protein sequence: CAWSLAGGPADTQYF.

The V and J genes are TRBV27 and TRBJ2-5; 14 bases are shared with TRBD2. J lost 5 bases, V lost 4 bases, and 15 bases had no gene match. CDR3 length: 19 amino acids. Germline CDR1 MNHEY, CDR2 SMNVEV (reference sequence). CDR3 amino acids: CASSSRTSGRKNSAETQYF. CDR3 in DNA: TGTGCCAGCAGTTCCCGGACTAGCGGGAGGAAGAATTCGGCGGAGACCCAGTACTTC.

V is TRBV4-1 and J is TRBJ1-1; D ambiguous. Trimming stripped 0 bases from V and 4 bases from J, with 12 bases between. Germline lookup yields CDR1 MGHRA and CDR2 YSYEKL. This CDR3 is 15 amino acids long. This chain's CDR3 is CASSQESTVGTEAFF. CDR3 DNA sequence: TGCGCCAGCAGCCAAGAATCTACAGTCGGCACTGAAGCTTTCTTT.

V usage is TRBV19 and J usage is TRBJ1-1, with TRBD1 as a possible D gene (6 bases). Trimming took off 5 bases at V and 2 bases at J, with 18 bases between the two ends. The CDR3 extends over 16 amino acids. Germline loops: CDR1 LNHDA, CDR2 SQIVND (reference sequence). The CDR3 loop is CASSYAPGRGNTEAFF. DNA for the CDR3: TGTGCCAGTAGTTATGCCCCCGGCAGGGGAAACACTGAAGCTTTCTTT.

This sequence joins TRBV11-3 and TRBJ2-7, with unresolved D. V lost 1 base to trimming and J lost 0 bases, with 7 bases between them. Germline V CDR1 and CDR2: SGHNT, YENEEA. This CDR3 is built from 14 residues. The CDR3 nucleotides read TGTGCCAGCAGCTTAGGGGGTGCCTCCTACGAGCAGTACTTC. Protein sequence: CASSLGGASYEQYF. The variable domain in full, completed from reference TRBV11-3 and TRBJ2-7, reads EAGVVQSPRYKIIEKKQPVAFWCNPISGHNTLYWYLQNLGQGPELLIRYENEEAVDDSQLPKDRFSAERLKGVDSTLKIQPAELGDSAVYLCASSLGGASYEQYFGPGTRLTVT.

The chain joins TRBV3-1 (or the pseudogene TRBV3-2) to TRBJ1-1, with 7 bases identical to TRBD1. The CDR3 is 13 amino acids. After removal of 4 bases from V and 6 bases from J, the junction contained 5 bases not matched to a gene. Germline-derived CDR1 and CDR2 are LGHDT and YNNKEL (reference sequence). CDR3 in amino acids: CASSLGQIAEAFF. CDR3 coding DNA: TGTGCCAGCAGCCTGGGACAGATTGCTGAAGCTTTCTTT.

V is TRBV6-2 or TRBV6-3 and J is TRBJ2-7, with a tentative D call TRBD2 (5 bases). CDR1 is MNHEY and CDR2 is SVGEGT in the germline V gene. V lost 3 bases to trimming and J lost 0 bases, with 15 bases between them. This CDR3 region has 16 residues. CDR3 loop: CASSYLASFTSYEQYF. CDR3 nucleotide sequence: TGTGCCAGCAGTTATTTGGCTAGCTTCACCTCCTACGAGCAGTACTTC.